The rows below give T cell receptor beta chains drawn from one sample of a study of cytomegalovirus exposure and HLA in healthy donors. The data were produced by immunoSEQ multiplex PCR, yet TCRdb's version contains in-frame clones alone and is incomplete. Here the sample spans more than 200,000 clones, about 90% being singletons. The specimen was PBMCs. These receptors were taken from a woman younger than 45 in good health and CMV-seronegative. CDR3s include the opening cysteine and the closing phenylalanine or tryptophan.

v_gene	len	j_gene	CDR3aa
TRBV28	15	TRBJ2-7	CASSFNRVRPYEQYF
TRBV19	13	TRBJ2-1	CASSPLGDNEQFF
TRBV6-4	15	TRBJ2-3	CASSESAASTDTQYF
TRBV11-2	14	TRBJ2-2	CASSPGTSRYGLFF
TRBV2	18	TRBJ2-3	CASSEAGQGDTSTDTQYF
TRBV6-1	15	TRBJ1-1	CASSPFDRVRTEAFF
TRBV28	14	TRBJ1-2	CASSTSRELYGYTF
TRBV6-5	15	TRBJ1-1	CASSYSRDTKPGAFF
TRBV6-8	16	TRBJ1-1	CASSRSNLARNTEAFF
TRBV4-3	16	TRBJ2-1	CASSQEGQGGYNEQFF
TRBV7-9	16	TRBJ2-5	CASSFRGLAGEETQYF
TRBV4-2	13	TRBJ2-3	CASSQVQGDTQYF
TRBV7-3	16	TRBJ2-6	CASSPQGGSGANVLTF
TRBV9	13	TRBJ2-7	CASSIGNSYEQYF
TRBV7-2	17	TRBJ2-2	CASSFGGLAIEAGELFF
TRBV11-3	18	TRBJ1-2	CASTLEIEGITTLYGYTF
TRBV25-1	16	TRBJ1-1	CASSAFLDRGYTEAFF
TRBV19	13	TRBJ1-5	CASSIDKGEPQHF
TRBV28	16	TRBJ1-4	CASSLSPTTTNEKLFF
TRBV27	16	TRBJ2-3	CASNPLAGGGRDTQYF
TRBV4-2	15	TRBJ2-5	CASSQDGLAEETQYF
TRBV5-4	14	TRBJ2-3	CASSPRTATDTQYF
TRBV7-7	15	TRBJ2-5	CASSRSGSPQETQYF
TRBV9	19	TRBJ2-6	CASSVRQANLDSGANVLTF
TRBV7-2	15	TRBJ1-1	CASSLARTGDTEAFF
TRBV11-2	15	TRBJ2-7	CASSAPGLSSYEQYF
TRBV4-3	14	TRBJ2-5	CASSQILAEETQYF
TRBV7-6	15	TRBJ2-5	CASSSADAIAETQYF
TRBV6-1	13	TRBJ2-1	CASSELGYNEQFF
TRBV7-9	13	TRBJ1-1	CASSGLQRTEAFF
TRBV11-2	12	TRBJ2-7	CASRPGAYEQYF
TRBV28	15	TRBJ1-1	CASSFLRRMNTEAFF
TRBV7-2	14	TRBJ2-7	CASSPRGGDREQYF
TRBV7-2	16	TRBJ1-5	CASSLDGQTSNQPQHF
TRBV7-2	14	TRBJ2-7	CASSSGREDVVQYF
TRBV28	14	TRBJ2-3	CASSALAEPDTQYF
TRBV27	15	TRBJ2-4	CASSPLAGGINIQYF
TRBV16	12	TRBJ1-1	CASSQRQNEAFF
TRBV7-3	15	TRBJ2-3	CASSPTGPYTDTQYF
TRBV7-9	12	TRBJ2-2	CASSFSTGELFF
TRBV18	15	TRBJ2-7	CASSPGTGAFREQYF
TRBV27	13	TRBJ1-2	CASSFERTHGYTF